The next 19 T cell receptor beta chains were all read from a single sample in a study of T cells in Graves' hyperthyroidism and ophthalmopathy. RNA transcripts served as the template for amplifying TCR beta CDR3 regions. The TCR CDR3 first-round RT-PCR relied on the HTBI primer set. TCRdb called the multiplex PCR reads again in MiXCR, with one record for every CDR3 protein. The sample carries some 800,000 distinct CDR3 sequences, over 35% recorded once. The sample comprised blood. The receptors derive from a man aged 18 to 30 with Graves' hyperthyroidism.

In its sample, this clonotype was seen many times. This chain joins TRBV15 and TRBJ2-2; TRBD1 matches 11 bases. Germline CDR1 LNHNV, CDR2 YYDKDF (reference sequence). The CDR3 is 13 amino acids. With 8 bases clipped from V and 4 bases from J, the junction kept 0 bases outside the gene matches. The chain's CDR3 is CATGTGGTGELFF. In nucleotides, the CDR3 is TGTGCCACCGGGACAGGGGGCACCGGGGAGCTGTTTTTT.

V usage is TRBV24-1 and J usage is TRBJ1-1; D ambiguous. V was shortened by 5 bases and J by 3 bases, with 9 bases between the two germline ends. Germline values: CDR1 KGHDR, CDR2 SFDVKD. The CDR3 has 13 residues. CDR3 sequence: CATSGEGYTEAFF. CDR3 sequence (DNA): TGTGCCACCAGTGGGGAGGGCTACACTGAAGCTTTCTTT.

The V and J genes are TRBV6-5 and TRBJ1-2; D not resolved. The CDR3 extends over 17 amino acids. Between the trimmed V and J ends, which lost 2 bases and 3 bases, there was a span of 19 bases. Germline values: CDR1 MNHEY, CDR2 SVGAGI. CDR3 region: CASSYTSPSYGDYGYTF. DNA of the CDR3: TGTGCCAGCAGTTACACTTCCCCTTCGTACGGGGACTATGGCTACACCTTC.

This chain connects TRBV7-2 to TRBJ1-1, with unresolved D. Between the trimmed V and J ends, which lost 3 bases and 11 bases, there was a span of 19 bases. The CDR3 sequence is 14 residues long. CDR1 is SGHTA, CDR2 FQGNSA, per germline. The CDR3 DNA reads as TGTGCCAGCAGCTTGAGACGGACTGGCACGGGGGCTTTCTTT. Its translation is CASSLRRTGTGAFF.

This clonotype was counted only a few times. CDR3: CASSTSGQGAEQYF. In DNA form, the CDR3 reads TGCGCCAGCAGCACCTCGGGACAGGGGGCCGAGCAGTACTTC. The chain couples TRBV5-1 to TRBJ2-7; 12 positions agree with TRBD1. The germline V gene encodes CDR1 SGHRS and CDR2 YFSETQ. Trimming removed 4 bases from V and 6 bases from J; junction bases left unmatched: 5. CDR3 length: 14 residues.

This clonotype turned up a few times. This chain joins TRBV7-3 and TRBJ2-6, with D perhaps given as TRBD1 or TRBD2 (5 bases each). CDR3 length: 15 amino acids. The V gene's germline CDR1 is SGHTA and CDR2 FQGTGA. V lost 6 bases to trimming and J lost 2 bases, with 11 bases between them. The CDR3 nucleotides are TGTGCCAGCAGTTACGGGGACCCTGGGGCCAACGTCCTGACTTTC. Translating it yields CASSYGDPGANVLTF.

This clonotype was observed at least ten times. The chain joins TRBV25-1 to TRBJ2-5; the D call may be TRBD1 or TRBD2 (6 bases each). Germline assignment: CDR1 MGHDK and CDR2 SYGVNS. V was clipped by 2 bases and J by 1 base, with 8 bases between them. The CDR3 has 14 residues. The CDR3 coding sequence is TGTGCCAGCAGTGAAAAGGGGGGCCAAGAGACCCAGTACTTC. It is translated as CASSEKGGQETQYF.

Notes on this clonotype: A read error may be the cause here, since a much bigger clone is one base away. The chain is built from TRBV9 and TRBJ1-2; 8 bases align to TRBD1. The V gene's germline CDR1 is SGDLS and CDR2 YYNGEE. The CDR3 extends over 16 amino acids. CDR3 protein: CASGVDRDRQDYGYTF. CDR3 DNA: TGTGCCAGCGGCGTAGATCGGGACAGGCAGGACTATGGCTACACCTTC.

V is TRBV7-2 and J is TRBJ2-3; no clear D. Between the trimmed V and J ends, which lost 1 base and 8 bases, there was a span of 7 bases. Germline values: CDR1 SGHTA, CDR2 FQGNSA. This CDR3 has 12 residues. CDR3 sequence reads: CASSLGAGTQYF. CDR3 in DNA: TGTGCCAGCAGCTTAGGTGCTGGTACGCAGTATTTT. Full variable domain (remainder filled in from reference TRBV7-2 and TRBJ2-3): GAGVSQSPSNKVTEKGKDVELRCDPISGHTALYWYRQSLGQGLEFLIYFQGNSAPDKSGLPSDRFSAERTGGSVSTLTIQRTQQEDSAVYLCASSLGAGTQYFGPGTRLTVL.

This clonotype came up a few times. The chain links TRBV15 to TRBJ1-4; TRBD1 matches 8 bases. Germline loops: CDR1 LNHNV, CDR2 YYDKDF (reference sequence). The CDR3 is made up of 15 amino acids. The V segment lost 5 bases and the J segment 4 bases; nucleotides outside the gene matches: 6. The CDR3 DNA sequence: TGTGCCACCAGCGGACCGGGACAGGTTAATGAAAAACTGTTTTTT. This gives the protein CATSGPGQVNEKLFF.

About this clonotype: A much larger clone is a single base away; this may be a read error. This chain uses TRBV7-9 with TRBJ2-5; perhaps TRBD2 as D (6 bases). V shed 11 bases and J shed 5 bases, with 24 bases lying between them. Germline CDR1 SEHNR, CDR2 FQNEAQ (reference sequence). The CDR3 contains 15 residues. As DNA, the CDR3 is TGTGCCGGCGGCCCCCTAATGAGTGCGGGGGAGACCCAGTACTTC. Its protein is CAGGPLMSAGETQYF. Complete variable domain (other parts from reference TRBV7-9 and TRBJ2-5): DTGVSQNPRHKITKRGQNVTFRCDPISEHNRLYWYRQTLGQGPEFLTYFQNEAQLEKSRLLSDRFSAERPKGSFSTLEIQRTEQGDSAMYLCAGGPLMSAGETQYFGPGTRLLVL.

Concerning this clonotype itself: This may come from a read error, since a much larger clone is one base off. The rearrangement joins TRBV7-3 to TRBJ1-1, with 8 bases fitting TRBD1. This CDR3 contains 12 residues. Germline V gene lookup returns CDR1 SGHTA and CDR2 FQGTGA. V lost 10 bases to trimming and J lost 4 bases; unmatched junction nucleotides: 5. The DNA of the CDR3 is TGTGCCATTTCGACAGGGGTCACTGAAGCTTTCTTT. It yields the protein CAISTGVTEAFF.

This clonotype was found a few times. The chain has TRBV20-1 and TRBJ2-2; D may be TRBD2 (6 bases). This CDR3 spans 14 amino acids. Per the germline V gene, CDR1 is DFQATT and CDR2 is SNEGSKA (reference sequence). Between the trimmed V and J ends, which lost 3 bases and 3 bases, there was a span of 11 bases. DNA of the CDR3: TGCAGTGCTAGCACCGGGACTTACACCGGGGAGCTGTTTTTT. Translated: CSASTGTYTGELFF.

V and J are TRBV20-1 and TRBJ2-7; D not resolved. The V end was cut by 0 bases, the J end by 0 bases, with 12 bases between. The V gene's germline CDR1 is DFQATT and CDR2 SNEGSKA (reference sequence). The CDR3 totals 15 residues. CDR3 nucleotides: TGCAGTGCTAGAGATTCGGCGGCGTCCTCCTACGAGCAGTACTTC. This gives the protein CSARDSAASSYEQYF.

J is TRBJ2-7 and V is TRBV20-1; 12 bases fit TRBD2. J lost 5 bases, V lost 3 bases, and 5 bases had no gene match. The CDR3 consists of 14 residues. The V gene's germline CDR1 is DFQATT and CDR2 SNEGSKA (reference sequence). CDR3 bases: TGCAGTGCTAGCCCGACTAGCGGGAGAAACGAGCAGTACTTC. The encoded protein is CSASPTSGRNEQYF.

The rearrangement uses TRBV20-1 and TRBJ2-7; D tentatively reads TRBD1 or TRBD2 (5 bases each). From germline, CDR1 is DFQATT and CDR2 SNEGSKA (reference sequence). This CDR3 has 13 amino acids. CDR3 region: CRGETERAYEQYF. The CDR3, as DNA: TGCAGGGGGGAGACAGAGAGGGCCTACGAGCAGTACTTC.

This clonotype has ten or more counts. The chain combines TRBV7-2 with TRBJ1-1; D unresolved. The V end lost 7 bases, the J end lost 1 base, and 10 bases lay between the germline ends. Germline CDR1 is SGHTA and CDR2 is FQGNSA. The CDR3 loop spans 13 amino acids. The CDR3 sequence: CASTVPGNTEAFF. The DNA of the CDR3 is TGTGCCAGCACCGTCCCGGGGAACACTGAAGCTTTCTTT.

This rearrangement joins TRBV7-4 to TRBJ2-7, with D maybe TRBD1 (6 bases). Germline CDR1 is SGHVT and CDR2 is SQSDAQ. Trimming removed 1 base from V and 1 base from J, with 14 bases in between. CDR3 length: 16 amino acids. CDR3 coding DNA: TGTGCCAGCAGCTTAGTGGGACATCGGACGTCCTACGAGCAGTACTTC. Its protein product is CASSLVGHRTSYEQYF. The full variable domain, completed using reference TRBV7-4 and TRBJ2-7, is GAGVSQSPRYKVAKRGRDVALRCDSISGHVTLYWYRQTLGQGSEVLTYSQSDAQRDKSGRPSGRFSAERPERSVSTLKIQRTEQGDSAVYLCASSLVGHRTSYEQYFGPGTRLTVT.

In its sample, this clonotype was seen many times. The rearrangement uses TRBV29-1 and TRBJ2-7; possible D gene TRBD1, 5 bases. This CDR3 is 13 amino acids long. Germline lookup yields CDR1 SQVTM and CDR2 ANQGSEA. V was clipped by 1 base and J by 6 bases, with 13 bases between them. CDR3 in amino acids: CSVEAQEIGEQYF. CDR3 DNA sequence: TGCAGCGTTGAAGCACAGGAAATAGGCGAGCAGTACTTC.